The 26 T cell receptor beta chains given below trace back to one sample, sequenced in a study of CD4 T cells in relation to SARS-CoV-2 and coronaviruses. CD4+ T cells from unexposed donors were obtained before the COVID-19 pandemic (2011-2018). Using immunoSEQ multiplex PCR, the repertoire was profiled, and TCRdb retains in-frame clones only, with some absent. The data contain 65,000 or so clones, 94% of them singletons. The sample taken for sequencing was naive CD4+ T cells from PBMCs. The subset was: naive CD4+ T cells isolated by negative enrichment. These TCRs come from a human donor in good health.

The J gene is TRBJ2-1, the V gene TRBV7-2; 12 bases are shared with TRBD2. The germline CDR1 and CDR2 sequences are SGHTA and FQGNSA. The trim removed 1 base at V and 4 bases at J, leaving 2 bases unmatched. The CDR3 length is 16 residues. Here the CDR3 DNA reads TGTGCCAGCAGCTTAGTAGGGACTAGCGGGTACAATGAGCAGTTCTTC. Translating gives CASSLVGTSGYNEQFF.

The DNA for the CDR3 is TGTGCCAGCAGTTACTCGCCTCCGAACACCGGGGAGCTGTTTTTT. Its translation: CASSYSPPNTGELFF. The genes are TRBV6-5 and TRBJ2-2, with unresolved D. This CDR3 region has 15 residues. The germline V gene has CDR1 MNHEY and CDR2 SVGAGI. Trimming stripped 0 bases from V and 0 bases from J, with 5 bases between.

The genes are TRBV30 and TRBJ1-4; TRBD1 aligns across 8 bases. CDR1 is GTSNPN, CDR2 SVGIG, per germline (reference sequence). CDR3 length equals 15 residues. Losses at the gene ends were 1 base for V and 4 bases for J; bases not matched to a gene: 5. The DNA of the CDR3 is TGTGCCTGGAGTGCCAGGGGGCATAATAATGAAAAACTGTTTTTT. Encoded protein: CAWSARGHNNEKLFF.

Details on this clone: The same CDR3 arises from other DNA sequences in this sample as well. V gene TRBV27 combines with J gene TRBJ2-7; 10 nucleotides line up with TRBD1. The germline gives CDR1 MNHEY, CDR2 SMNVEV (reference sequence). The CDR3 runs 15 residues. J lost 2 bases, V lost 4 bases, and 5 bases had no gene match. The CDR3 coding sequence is TGTGCCAGCAGTTCTACTGGGACAGGGGCCTACGAGCAGTACTTC. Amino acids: CASSSTGTGAYEQYF.

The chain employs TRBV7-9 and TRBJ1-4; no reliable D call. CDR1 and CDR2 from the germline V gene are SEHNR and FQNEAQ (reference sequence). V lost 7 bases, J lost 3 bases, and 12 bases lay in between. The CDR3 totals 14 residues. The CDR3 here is CASTNREANEKLFF. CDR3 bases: TGTGCCAGCACGAACCGGGAGGCTAATGAAAAACTGTTTTTT.

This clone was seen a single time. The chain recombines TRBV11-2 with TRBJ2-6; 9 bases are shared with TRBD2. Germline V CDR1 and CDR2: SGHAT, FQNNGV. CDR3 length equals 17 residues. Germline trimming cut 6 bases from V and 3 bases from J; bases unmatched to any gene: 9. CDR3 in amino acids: CASRPLAGSGGANVLTF. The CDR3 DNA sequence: TGTGCCAGCAGGCCACTAGCGGGTTCTGGTGGGGCCAACGTCCTGACTTTC. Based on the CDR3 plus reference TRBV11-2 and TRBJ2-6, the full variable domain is EAGVAQSPRYKIIEKRQSVAFWCNPISGHATLYWYQQILGQGPKLLIQFQNNGVVDDSQLPKDRFSAERLKGVDSTLKIQPAKLEDSAVYLCASRPLAGSGGANVLTFGAGSRLTVL.

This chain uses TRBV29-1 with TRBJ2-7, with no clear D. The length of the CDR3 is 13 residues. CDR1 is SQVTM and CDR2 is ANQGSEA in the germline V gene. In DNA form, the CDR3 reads TGCAGTGGAACGCGGACCTTGGACGGCGAGCAGTACTTC. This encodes CSGTRTLDGEQYF.

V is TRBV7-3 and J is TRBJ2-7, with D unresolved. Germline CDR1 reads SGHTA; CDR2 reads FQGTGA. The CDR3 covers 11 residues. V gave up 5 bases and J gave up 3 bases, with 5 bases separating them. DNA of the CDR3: TGTGCCAGCAGCCGACACTACGAGCAGTACTTC. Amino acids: CASSRHYEQYF.

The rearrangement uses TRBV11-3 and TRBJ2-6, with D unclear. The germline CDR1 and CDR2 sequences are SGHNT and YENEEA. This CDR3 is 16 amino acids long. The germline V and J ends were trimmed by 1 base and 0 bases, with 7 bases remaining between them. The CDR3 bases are TGTGCCAGCAGCTTAGGCCCAGTCTCTGGGGCCAACGTCCTGACTTTC. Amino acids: CASSLGPVSGANVLTF.

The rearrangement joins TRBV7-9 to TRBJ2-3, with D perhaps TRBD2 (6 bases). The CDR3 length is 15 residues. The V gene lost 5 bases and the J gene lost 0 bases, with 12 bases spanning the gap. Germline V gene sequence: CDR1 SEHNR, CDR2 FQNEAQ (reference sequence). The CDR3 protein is CASSQLAASTDTQYF. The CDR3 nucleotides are TGTGCCAGCAGCCAATTAGCGGCTAGCACAGATACGCAGTATTTT.

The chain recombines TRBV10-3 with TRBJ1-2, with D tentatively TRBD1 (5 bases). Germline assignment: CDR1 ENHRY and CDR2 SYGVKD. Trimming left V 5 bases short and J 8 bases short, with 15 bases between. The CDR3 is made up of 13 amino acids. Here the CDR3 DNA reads TGTGCCATCAGTACCAAGCAAGGGGCAGGCTACACCTTC. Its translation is CAISTKQGAGYTF.

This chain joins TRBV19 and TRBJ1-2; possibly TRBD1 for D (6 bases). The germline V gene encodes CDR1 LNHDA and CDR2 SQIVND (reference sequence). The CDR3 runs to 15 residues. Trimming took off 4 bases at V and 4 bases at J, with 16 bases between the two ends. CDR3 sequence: CASSNKGENGYGYTF. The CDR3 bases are TGTGCCAGTAGTAATAAGGGGGAGAATGGCTATGGCTACACCTTC.

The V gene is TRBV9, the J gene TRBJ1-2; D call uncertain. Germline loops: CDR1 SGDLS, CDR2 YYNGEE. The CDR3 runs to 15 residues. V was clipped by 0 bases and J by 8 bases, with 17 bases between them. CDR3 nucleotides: TGTGCCAGCAGCGTAGAAGAGGGTACTGCTGGGGGCTACACCTTC. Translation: CASSVEEGTAGGYTF.

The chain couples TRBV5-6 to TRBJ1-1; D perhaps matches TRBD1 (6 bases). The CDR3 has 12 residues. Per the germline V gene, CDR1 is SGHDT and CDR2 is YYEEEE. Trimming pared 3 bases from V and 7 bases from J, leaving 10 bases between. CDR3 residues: CASSWGQGEAFF. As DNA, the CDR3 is TGTGCCAGCAGCTGGGGGCAGGGTGAAGCTTTCTTT.

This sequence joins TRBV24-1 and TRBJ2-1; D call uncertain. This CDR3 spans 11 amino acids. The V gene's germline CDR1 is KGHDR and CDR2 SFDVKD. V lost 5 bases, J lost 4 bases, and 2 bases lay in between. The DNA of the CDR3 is TGTGCCACCAGTGCTTACAATGAGCAGTTCTTC. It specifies CATSAYNEQFF.

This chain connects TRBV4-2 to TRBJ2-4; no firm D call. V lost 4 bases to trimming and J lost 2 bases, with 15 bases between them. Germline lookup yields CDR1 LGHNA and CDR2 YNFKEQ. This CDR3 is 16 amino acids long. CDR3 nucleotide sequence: TGTGCCAGCAGCCCCTCTGGGGTGATAACCAAAAACATTCAGTACTTC. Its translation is CASSPSGVITKNIQYF.

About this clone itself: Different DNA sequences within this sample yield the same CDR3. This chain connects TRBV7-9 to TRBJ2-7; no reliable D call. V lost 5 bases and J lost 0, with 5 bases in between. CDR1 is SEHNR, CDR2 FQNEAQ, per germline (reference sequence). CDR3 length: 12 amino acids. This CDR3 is CASSPSSYEQYF. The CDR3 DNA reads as TGTGCCAGCAGCCCGAGCTCCTACGAGCAGTACTTC. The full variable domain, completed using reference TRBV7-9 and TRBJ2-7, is DTGVSQNPRHKITKRGQNVTFRCDPISEHNRLYWYRQTLGQGPEFLTYFQNEAQLEKSRLLSDRFSAERPKGSFSTLEIQRTEQGDSAMYLCASSPSSYEQYFGPGTRLTVT.

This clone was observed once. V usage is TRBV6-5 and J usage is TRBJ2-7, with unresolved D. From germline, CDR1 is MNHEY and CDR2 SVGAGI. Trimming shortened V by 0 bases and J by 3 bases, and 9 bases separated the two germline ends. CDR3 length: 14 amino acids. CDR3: CASSYSRLRYEQYF. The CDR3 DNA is TGTGCCAGCAGTTACTCACGGCTTCGCTACGAGCAGTACTTC.

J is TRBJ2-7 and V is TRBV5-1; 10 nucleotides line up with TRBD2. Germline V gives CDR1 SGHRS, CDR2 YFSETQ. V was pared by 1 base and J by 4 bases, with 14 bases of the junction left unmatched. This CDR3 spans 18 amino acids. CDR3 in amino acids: CASSLRLSSAGGLYEQYF. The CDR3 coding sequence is TGCGCCAGCAGCTTGCGCCTCTCGTCAGCGGGAGGGTTATACGAGCAGTACTTC.

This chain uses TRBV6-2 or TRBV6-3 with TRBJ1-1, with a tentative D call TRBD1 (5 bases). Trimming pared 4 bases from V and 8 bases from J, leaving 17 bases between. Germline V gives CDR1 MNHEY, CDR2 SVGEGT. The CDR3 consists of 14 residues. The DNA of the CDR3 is TGTGCCAGCAGTTTTCGTCGCAGGGCGTTGGAAGCTTTCTTT. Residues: CASSFRRRALEAFF.

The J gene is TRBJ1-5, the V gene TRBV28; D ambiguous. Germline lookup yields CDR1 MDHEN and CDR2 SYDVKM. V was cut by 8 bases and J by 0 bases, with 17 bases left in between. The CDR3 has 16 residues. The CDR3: CASLTHEVYSNQPQHF. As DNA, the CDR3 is TGTGCCAGCCTAACCCATGAGGTCTATAGCAATCAGCCCCAGCATTTT.

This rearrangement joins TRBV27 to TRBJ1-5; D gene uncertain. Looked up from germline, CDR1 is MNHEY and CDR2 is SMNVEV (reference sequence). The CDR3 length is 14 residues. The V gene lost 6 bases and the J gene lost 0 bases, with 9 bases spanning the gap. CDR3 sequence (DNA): TGTGCCAGCAGCCTCTTTGGTAGCAATCAGCCCCAGCATTTT. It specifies CASSLFGSNQPQHF.

The CDR3 coding sequence is TGTGCCTGGAGGCCGGGATACACTGAAGCTTTCTTT. Translating it yields CAWRPGYTEAFF. The rearrangement uses TRBV30 and TRBJ1-1; D remains unclear. Germline lookup yields CDR1 GTSNPN and CDR2 SVGIG (reference sequence). Trimming took off 3 bases at V and 3 bases at J, with 8 bases between the two ends. The CDR3 totals 12 residues.

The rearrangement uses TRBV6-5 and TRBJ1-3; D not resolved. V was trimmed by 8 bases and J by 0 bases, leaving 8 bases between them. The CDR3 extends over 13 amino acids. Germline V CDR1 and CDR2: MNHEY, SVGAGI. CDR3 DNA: TGTGCCAGCGCAACTTACTCTGGAAACACCATATATTTT. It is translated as CASATYSGNTIYF.

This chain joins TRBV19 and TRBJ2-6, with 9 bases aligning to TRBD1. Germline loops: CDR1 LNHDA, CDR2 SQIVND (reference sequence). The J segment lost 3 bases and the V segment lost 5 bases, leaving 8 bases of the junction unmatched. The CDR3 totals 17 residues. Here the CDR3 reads CASSGYRGLSGANVLTF. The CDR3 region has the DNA TGTGCCAGTAGTGGCTACAGGGGGCTAAGTGGGGCCAACGTCCTGACTTTC.

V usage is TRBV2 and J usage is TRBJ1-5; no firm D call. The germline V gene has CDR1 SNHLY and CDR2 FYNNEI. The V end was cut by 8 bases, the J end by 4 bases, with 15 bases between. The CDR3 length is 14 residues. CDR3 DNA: TGTGCCAGCGGGCCGTACCTGGGGAATCAGCCCCAGCATTTT. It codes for CASGPYLGNQPQHF.